These 27 T cell receptor beta chains were sequenced from one sample in a study of blood T cell repertoires in COVID-19 (dated by TCRdb to the early 2020s). The receptor library was made with the immunoSEQ multiplex PCR assay. This is the immuneACCESS table as TCRdb keeps it, with only in-frame sequences that have V and J called. A part of the clones is gone; compared with another copy, unresolved V genes explain less than half, and the rest is unexplained. The sample yields about 170,000 clones; over 80% were counted once. Over 7% of the sample goes to the ten largest clones. The sample taken for sequencing was peripheral blood. Receptor source: a woman aged 80 or older with COVID-19, enrolled during active disease.

This chain links TRBV2 with TRBJ2-6; 9 positions agree with TRBD1. From germline, CDR1 is SNHLY and CDR2 FYNNEI. J was trimmed by 0 bases and V by 6 bases; bases with no gene match: 18. The CDR3 has 21 residues. The chain's CDR3 is CASSGRYPPGQGDSGANVLTF. The CDR3 nucleotides are TGTGCCAGCAGCGGCCGATACCCTCCGGGACAGGGCGACTCTGGGGCCAACGTCCTGACTTTC.

The CDR3 DNA follows: TGTGCCAGCAGCTTAGTAACAGATACGCAGTATTTT. Its protein product is CASSLVTDTQYF. The chain employs TRBV11-2 and TRBJ2-3, with D unclear. From germline, CDR1 is SGHAT and CDR2 FQNNGV. The CDR3 covers 12 residues. V was trimmed by 1 base and J by 3 bases, leaving 2 bases between them.

The rearrangement links TRBV6-5 to TRBJ2-7; 9 bases fit TRBD2. Germline-derived CDR1 and CDR2 are MNHEY and SVGAGI. J gave up 1 base and V 5 bases, and 6 bases lay outside the gene matches. The CDR3 runs to 15 residues. The CDR3 nucleotides read TGTGCCAGCAGTCGGGCCCTAGCGGGGTCCTACGAGCAGTACTTC. As protein: CASSRALAGSYEQYF.

In its sample, this clone was seen once. V usage is TRBV15 and J usage is TRBJ1-5, with unresolved D. Germline V CDR1 and CDR2: LNHNV, YYDKDF (reference sequence). With 4 bases removed from V and 1 base from J, the gap between germline ends came to 11 bases. The CDR3 runs 15 residues. The CDR3 coding sequence is TGTGCCACCAGCATGGGCCGGCAGAGCAATCAGCCCCAGCATTTT. The encoded protein is CATSMGRQSNQPQHF.

The chain joins TRBV7-2 to TRBJ2-1; weak D call: TRBD1 (7 bases). V was pared by 11 bases and J by 0 bases, with 14 bases between. Germline-derived CDR1 and CDR2 are SGHTA and FQGNSA. The CDR3 runs to 14 residues. The CDR3 region has the DNA TGTGCCGTAGGCCAGGGGGGCTCCTACAATGAGCAGTTCTTC. This sequence encodes CAVGQGGSYNEQFF.

The chain employs TRBV3-1 (or the pseudogene TRBV3-2) and TRBJ1-2; the D gene is possibly TRBD1 (6 bases). V dropped 6 bases and J dropped 2 bases, with 16 bases sitting between them. The germline V gene has CDR1 LGHDT and CDR2 YNNKEL (reference sequence). The CDR3 covers 15 residues. The CDR3 nucleotides are TGTGCCAGCAGAGCGAGCATACAGGGAAACTATGGCTACACCTTC. Translation: CASRASIQGNYGYTF.

This chain links TRBV3-1 (or the pseudogene TRBV3-2) with TRBJ2-1, with D possibly being TRBD1 (6 bases). This CDR3 is 15 amino acids long. The V end lost 1 base, the J end lost 5 bases, and 12 bases lay between the germline ends. Germline V lookup: CDR1 LGHDT, CDR2 YNNKEL (reference sequence). The CDR3 protein is CASSQGGLQNNEQFF. The CDR3 coding sequence is TGTGCCAGCAGCCAAGGGGGGCTTCAGAACAATGAGCAGTTCTTC.

The chain links TRBV6-5 to TRBJ2-2, with 8 bases that match TRBD2. The germline gives CDR1 MNHEY, CDR2 SVGAGI. There are 14 residues in the CDR3. Unmatched junction bases numbered 3, after V lost 6 bases and J lost 3 bases. The DNA for the CDR3 is TGTGCCAGCAGGCGGGAGGCGTACACCGGGGAGCTGTTTTTT. Translated: CASRREAYTGELFF.

The CDR3, as DNA: TGTGCCTGCACCGACAGGGAGAGGTCCGGGGAGCTGTTTTTT. Translating gives CACTDRERSGELFF. The rearrangement uses TRBV30 and TRBJ2-2; 7 bases map to TRBD1. The length of the CDR3 is 14 residues. With V trimmed by 6 bases and J by 6 bases, 10 bases remained unmatched. Germline CDR1 and CDR2: GTSNPN and SVGIG (reference sequence). The whole variable domain, remainder taken from reference TRBV30 and TRBJ2-2, is SQTIHQWPATLVQPVGSPLSLECTVEGTSNPNLYWYRQAAGRGLQLLFYSVGIGQISSEVPQNLSASRPQDRQFILSSKKLLLSDSGFYLCACTDRERSGELFFGEGSRLTVL.

The chain recombines TRBV9 with TRBJ2-2, with D possibly matching TRBD1 (6 bases). CDR3 length: 15 amino acids. Looked up from germline, CDR1 is SGDLS and CDR2 is YYNGEE. The V gene lost 5 bases and the J gene lost 1 base, with 12 bases spanning the gap. The CDR3 sequence is CASRLTGLNTGELFF. In DNA form, the CDR3 reads TGTGCCAGCAGACTCACAGGGTTGAACACCGGGGAGCTGTTTTTT.

CDR3 coding DNA: TGTGCCAGCAGCCAACCCCCGGCGTGGGACAGGGGGCGCCCGGGTAATTCACCCCTCCACTTT. It yields the protein CASSQPPAWDRGRPGNSPLHF. This chain links TRBV3-1 (or the pseudogene TRBV3-2) with TRBJ1-6; 12 bases match TRBD1. CDR1 and CDR2 from the germline V gene are LGHDT and YNNKEL (reference sequence). Unmatched junction bases numbered 17, after V lost 2 bases and J lost 6 bases. The CDR3 sequence is 21 residues long.

The chain links TRBV18 to TRBJ2-1, with 10 bases identical to TRBD2. The germline V gene has CDR1 KGHSH and CDR2 LQKENI. V was pared by 3 bases and J by 9 bases, with 8 bases of the junction left unmatched. CDR3 length: 15 amino acids. This CDR3 reads CASSPDLAGDREQFF. CDR3 sequence (DNA): TGTGCCAGCTCACCGGATCTAGCGGGAGATCGTGAGCAGTTCTTC.

This clone came up once. The rearrangement links TRBV3-1 (or the pseudogene TRBV3-2) to TRBJ2-5, with D possibly matching TRBD2 (6 bases). The germline V gene has CDR1 LGHDT and CDR2 YNNKEL (reference sequence). The V gene lost 1 base and the J gene lost 5 bases, with 17 bases spanning the gap. This CDR3 has 16 residues. CDR3 in amino acids: CASSQGAGSGGETQYF. Written as DNA, the CDR3 is TGTGCCAGCAGCCAAGGGGCGGGGTCAGGAGGGGAGACCCAGTACTTC.

The CDR3 DNA is TGTGCCATCAATCGGAGGGAGGACGATGAGCAGTTCTTC. Translated: CAINRREDDEQFF. The chain has TRBV10-3 and TRBJ2-1; D may be TRBD2 (6 bases). The length of the CDR3 is 13 residues. Germline CDR1 and CDR2: ENHRY and SYGVKD. V lost 7 bases to trimming and J lost 8 bases, with 15 bases between them.

The V gene is TRBV7-3, the J gene TRBJ2-5; a possible D gene is TRBD2 (5 bases). This CDR3 region has 15 residues. Germline-derived CDR1 and CDR2 are SGHTA and FQGTGA. Trimming took 1 base from V and 2 from J, leaving 11 bases between them. The CDR3 DNA reads TGTGCCAGCAGCTTAATGGGTAGCGCACAAGAGACCCAGTACTTC. The encoded protein is CASSLMGSAQETQYF.

The chain is built from TRBV28 and TRBJ1-5, with D maybe TRBD1 (6 bases). Trimming cost V 6 bases and J 7 bases, with 13 bases left between them. This CDR3 is built from 13 residues. Germline CDR1 is MDHEN and CDR2 is SYDVKM. CDR3 loop: CASRTGTRQPQHF. The CDR3 DNA is TGTGCCAGCAGAACAGGGACAAGACAGCCCCAGCATTTT.

The chain recombines TRBV7-2 with TRBJ1-4, with D possibly TRBD1 on 5 matching bases. The V gene lost 3 bases and the J gene lost 6 bases, with 14 bases spanning the gap. The germline V gene encodes CDR1 SGHTA and CDR2 FQGNSA. The CDR3 has 15 amino acids. CDR3 coding DNA: TGTGCCAGCAGCTTTAAGGGGTTTTACCATGAAAAACTGTTTTTT. It encodes CASSFKGFYHEKLFF.

This chain uses TRBV6-1 with TRBJ2-3; TRBD2 agrees at 8 bases. Unmatched junction bases numbered 2, after V lost 6 bases and J lost 3 bases. Germline assignment: CDR1 MNHNS and CDR2 SASEGT. The CDR3 is 13 amino acids. The CDR3 here is CASRAGGTDTQYF. DNA of the CDR3: TGTGCCAGCAGGGCGGGAGGAACAGATACGCAGTATTTT.

This sequence joins TRBV3-1 (or the pseudogene TRBV3-2) and TRBJ1-1; weak D call: TRBD1 (6 bases). Germline CDR1 and CDR2: LGHDT and YNNKEL (reference sequence). This CDR3 spans 15 amino acids. Deletions cut 6 bases from V and 5 bases from J, with 19 bases between. CDR3 nucleotide sequence: TGTGCCAGCAGGAAAGATGGCAGGGGAGGGACTGAAGCTTTCTTT. Amino acid sequence: CASRKDGRGGTEAFF.

V and J are TRBV7-2 and TRBJ1-4; 7 nucleotides align to TRBD1. Per germline, CDR1 SGHTA and CDR2 FQGNSA. CDR3 length equals 15 residues. J was trimmed by 3 bases and V by 2 bases; bases with no gene match: 3. DNA for the CDR3: TGTGCCAGCAGCTTATTCGGGACAGCTAATGAAAAACTGTTTTTT. Residues: CASSLFGTANEKLFF.

There are a few counts of this clone. This chain connects TRBV6-5 to TRBJ1-2; 8 bases fit TRBD1. The CDR3 has 14 residues. Germline values: CDR1 MNHEY, CDR2 SVGAGI. V was clipped by 5 bases and J by 2 bases; unmatched bases: 4. The CDR3 DNA reads as TGTGCCAGCAGTAAAAGGACAGGGAACTATGGCTACACCTTC. Its protein product is CASSKRTGNYGYTF.

The chain couples TRBV5-1 to TRBJ1-5; D is undetermined. V was cut by 4 bases and J by 7 bases, with 15 bases left in between. The CDR3 contains 14 residues. Germline V gene data show CDR1 as SGHRS and CDR2 as YFSETQ. Written as DNA, the CDR3 is TGCGCCAGCAGCCCGACACCGAGCGGGCAGCCCCAGCATTTT. As protein: CASSPTPSGQPQHF.

This clone was observed a handful of times. This chain links TRBV5-4 with TRBJ2-7; TRBD1 agrees at 7 bases. V lost 4 bases, J lost 6 bases, and 4 bases stayed unmatched. Germline CDR1 and CDR2: SGHNT and YYREEE (reference sequence). This CDR3 is 12 amino acids long. The CDR3 DNA reads TGTGCCAGCAGCGCGACAGGGTCCGAGCAGTACTTC. This sequence encodes CASSATGSEQYF.

The rearrangement uses TRBV5-1 and TRBJ2-3; the match to TRBD2 covers 12 bases. V dropped 4 bases and J dropped 4; count of bases not matched to a gene: 4. The CDR3 spans 15 residues. CDR1 SGHRS and CDR2 YFSETQ come from the germline V gene. This CDR3 reads CASSQASGRADTQYF. As DNA, the CDR3 is TGCGCCAGCAGCCAGGCTAGCGGGAGGGCAGATACGCAGTATTTT. The full variable domain, rest sourced from reference TRBV5-1 and TRBJ2-3, is KAGVTQTPRYLIKTRGQQVTLSCSPISGHRSVSWYQQTPGQGLQFLFEYFSETQRNKGNFPGRFSGRQFSNSRSEMNVSTLELGDSALYLCASSQASGRADTQYFGPGTRLTVL.

The chain uses TRBV19 and TRBJ1-1; D ambiguous. V was clipped by 5 bases and J by 5 bases, with 18 bases between them. The CDR3 totals 15 residues. Per germline, CDR1 LNHDA and CDR2 SQIVND (reference sequence). The CDR3 is CASSLIITRGTEAFF. CDR3 nucleotides: TGTGCCAGTAGTCTCATCATTACCCGCGGGACTGAAGCTTTCTTT.

This chain uses TRBV24-1 with TRBJ2-1, with TRBD2 identical over 10 bases. The CDR3 length is 14 residues. Trimming took 4 bases from V and 6 from J; bases not matched to a gene: 2. Germline V gene lookup returns CDR1 KGHDR and CDR2 SFDVKD. In DNA, the CDR3 is TGTGCCACCAGTGAGAGCGGGAGGGCCAATGAGCAGTTCTTC. Its translation is CATSESGRANEQFF.

The chain carries TRBV10-3 and TRBJ1-1; no firm D call. The CDR3 covers 12 residues. From germline, CDR1 is ENHRY and CDR2 SYGVKD. V lost 7 bases, J lost 5 bases, and 11 bases lay in between. The DNA of the CDR3 is TGTGCCATCAAAAAGAACAAGACTGAAGCTTTCTTT. It yields the protein CAIKKNKTEAFF.